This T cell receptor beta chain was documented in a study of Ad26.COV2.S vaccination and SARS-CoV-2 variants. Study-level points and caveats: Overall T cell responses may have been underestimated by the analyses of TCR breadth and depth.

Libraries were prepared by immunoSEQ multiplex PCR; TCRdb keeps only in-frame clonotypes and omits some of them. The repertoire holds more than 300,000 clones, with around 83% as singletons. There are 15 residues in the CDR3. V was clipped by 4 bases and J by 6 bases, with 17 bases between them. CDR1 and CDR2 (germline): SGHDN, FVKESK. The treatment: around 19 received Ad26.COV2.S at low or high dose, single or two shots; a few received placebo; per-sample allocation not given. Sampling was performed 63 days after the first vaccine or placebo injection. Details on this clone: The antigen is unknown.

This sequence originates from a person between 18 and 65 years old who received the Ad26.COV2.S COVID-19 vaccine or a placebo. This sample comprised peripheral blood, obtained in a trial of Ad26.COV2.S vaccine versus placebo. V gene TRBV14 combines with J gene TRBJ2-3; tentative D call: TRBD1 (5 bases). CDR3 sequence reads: CASSLDIPRADTQYF. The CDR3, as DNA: TGTGCCAGCAGCCTGGACATCCCGAGAGCGGATACGCAGTATTTT. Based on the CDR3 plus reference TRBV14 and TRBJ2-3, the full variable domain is EAGVTQFPSHSVIEKGQTVTLRCDPISGHDNLYWYRRVMGKEIKFLLHFVKESKQDESGMPNNRFLAERTGGTYSTLKVQPAELEDSGVYFCASSLDIPRADTQYFGPGTRLTVL.